Following are 7 T cell receptor beta chains from one sample sequenced in a study of OX40 agonist ivuxolimab in advanced cancers. The repertoire was sequenced with immunoSEQ multiplex PCR; TCRdb's copy has only in-frame clones and lacks some. The repertoire holds roughly 59,000 clones, with roughly four fifths as singletons. Sequenced here: CD4+ or CD8+ T cells sorted from blood, sampled in a trial of the OX40 agonist ivuxolimab. Receptors originate from an adult with an advanced solid tumor such as melanoma, head and neck, liver or kidney cancer.

This clone came up once. The genes are TRBV5-8 and TRBJ2-3, with unresolved D. Trimming took 0 bases from V and 0 from J, leaving 14 bases between them. The CDR3 loop spans 17 amino acids. Germline CDR1 SGHTS, CDR2 YDEGEE. CDR3 protein: CASSLEASLSSTDTQYF. As DNA, the CDR3 is TGTGCCAGCAGCTTGGAGGCTAGTCTCTCTAGCACAGATACGCAGTATTTT. Full variable domain (missing parts from reference TRBV5-8 and TRBJ2-3): EAGVTQSPTHLIKTRGQQATLRCSPISGHTSVYWYQQALGLGLQFLLWYDEGEERNRGNFPPRFSGRQFPNYSSELNVNALELEDSALYLCASSLEASLSSTDTQYFGPGTRLTVL.

V and J are TRBV27 and TRBJ1-3, with 7 bases that match TRBD1. The CDR3 totals 14 residues. Germline CDR1 MNHEY, CDR2 SMNVEV (reference sequence). Germline trimming cut 4 bases from V and 5 bases from J; bases unmatched to any gene: 5. The CDR3 spells CASSSDRARNTIYF. CDR3 nucleotides: TGTGCCAGCAGTTCCGACAGGGCTAGAAACACCATATATTTT.

CDR3 nucleotides: TGTGCCAGCAGCCAAGAGGTTGGGGCGGGCAATGAGCAGTTCTTC. It encodes CASSQEVGAGNEQFF. The rearrangement joins TRBV4-2 to TRBJ2-1; D may match TRBD1 or TRBD2 (5 bases each). The CDR3 runs 15 residues. Germline lookup yields CDR1 LGHNA and CDR2 YNFKEQ. With 0 bases removed from V and 6 bases from J, the gap between germline ends came to 12 bases.

The rearrangement joins TRBV9 to TRBJ1-2, with TRBD1 identical over 12 bases. Per germline, CDR1 SGDLS and CDR2 YYNGEE. The CDR3 is made up of 14 amino acids. V gave up 4 bases and J gave up 5 bases; unmatched junction bases: 3. The CDR3 sequence: CASSLGQGAYGYTF. The CDR3 bases are TGTGCCAGCAGCCTGGGACAGGGGGCATATGGCTACACCTTC.

V is TRBV29-1 and J is TRBJ2-5; 7 bases align to TRBD1. CDR3 length: 12 residues. The ends lost 7 bases at V and 1 base at J; junction bases unmatched: 3. In germline, CDR1 is SQVTM, CDR2 ANQGSEA. Here the CDR3 DNA reads TGCAGCGGTGGGACAGTCCAAGAGACCCAGTACTTC. Translated, it gives CSGGTVQETQYF.

This chain links TRBV5-1 with TRBJ2-7; D might be TRBD2 (5 bases). The CDR3 length is 14 residues. CDR1 is SGHRS and CDR2 is YFSETQ in the germline V gene. V was trimmed by 0 bases and J by 3 bases, leaving 10 bases between them. The CDR3 here is CASSLEPSYYEQYF. The CDR3 region has the DNA TGCGCCAGCAGCTTGGAGCCTAGCTACTACGAGCAGTACTTC.

DNA of the CDR3: TGTGCCAGCGGGACAGTGGCCCCCTACGAGCAGTACTTC. Translation gives CASGTVAPYEQYF. The chain carries TRBV7-8 and TRBJ2-7, with 7 bases that match TRBD1. Per germline, CDR1 SGHVS and CDR2 FQNEAQ. V lost 8 bases and J lost 2; bases outside the gene matches: 6. The CDR3 runs 13 residues.